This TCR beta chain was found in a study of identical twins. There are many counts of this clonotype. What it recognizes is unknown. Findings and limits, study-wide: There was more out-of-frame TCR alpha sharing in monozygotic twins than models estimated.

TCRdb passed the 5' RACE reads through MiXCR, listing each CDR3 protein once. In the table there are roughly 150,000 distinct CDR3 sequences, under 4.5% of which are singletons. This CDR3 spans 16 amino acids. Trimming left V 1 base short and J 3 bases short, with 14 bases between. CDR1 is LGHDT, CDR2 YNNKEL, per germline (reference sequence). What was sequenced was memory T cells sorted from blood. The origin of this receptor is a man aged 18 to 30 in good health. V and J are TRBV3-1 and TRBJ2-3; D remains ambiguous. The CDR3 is CASSQVPRPGTDTQYF. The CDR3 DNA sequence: TGTGCCAGCAGCCAAGTCCCCCGACCAGGAACAGATACGCAGTATTTT.